The entry below describes one TCR beta chain. Its specific antigen is unknown. Per-base quality was not reported, and no clone a single base away is much larger than it. This sample is part of a study of T cells after somatic rescue of genetic block (dated by TCRdb to the early 2020s). About the investigation overall: The study assessed how robust, over the long term, a T-cell system was when the system had developed through somatic rescue of a genetic block in T-cell development.

The receptor library was made with the immunoSEQ multiplex PCR assay. In its TCRdb copy, this immuneACCESS table keeps in-frame sequences only and misses some clones. Where compared with another copy, unresolved V genes explain less than half of these, and the others have no known cause. This sample lists fewer than 150,000 clones; 85% to 95% were detected once. The ten most abundant clones make up approximately 1.4% of the sample. Counted from cysteine to phenylalanine, this CDR3 has 14 amino acids. Of the read, only the CDR3 DNA is kept; its 42 bases are in frame from base 1. V lost 4 bases and J lost 3 bases; the stretch between them is 13 bases long. CDR1 and CDR2, per the germline V gene, are SGHDN and FVKESK.

The sequence joins TRBV14 to TRBJ2-7, with no confident D gene call. This sequence was found in a woman younger than 35. The specimen sequenced was peripheral blood mononuclear cells (PBMCs). The CDR3 region: CASSPRPTGYEQYF. The sequence in DNA is TGTGCCAGCAGCCCCCGACCCACGGGCTACGAGCAGTACTTC.